The source of this T cell receptor (beta chain) is a study of cytomegalovirus exposure and HLA in healthy donors. As for the study in general: The 120 million or so unique TCR beta sequences, from 150 million to 200 million T cells, were found by an earlier analysis.

This clone has only a few counts. The V gene's germline CDR1 is LNHDA and CDR2 SQIVND (reference sequence). The CDR3 covers 14 residues. Between the trimmed V and J ends, which lost 5 bases and 5 bases, there was a span of 15 bases. Primers for the PCR totalled 60 Vbeta and 13 Jbeta. The method was immunoSEQ multiplex PCR; TCRdb's version includes in-frame clones alone and lacks a portion of them. The sample records 120,000 to 150,000 clones, about 73% being singletons. What was sequenced was PBMCs. The V gene is TRBV19, the J gene TRBJ2-5; a weak D match, TRBD2 (5 bases). This TCR was sampled from a man aged 40-49 years in good health and CMV-seropositive. The CDR3 loop is CASSRTRGSETQYF. For the CDR3, the DNA is TGTGCCAGTAGTCGAACACGAGGGTCGGAGACCCAGTACTTC.